This T cell receptor beta chain is from a study of T cell responses to AZD1222 COVID-19 vaccine. The CDR3 has 15 residues. The V and J ends lost 2 bases and 7 bases respectively, with 15 bases between them. Germline lookup yields CDR1 MNHEY and CDR2 SVGAGI. The method was immunoSEQ multiplex PCR; TCRdb's version includes in-frame clones alone and lacks a portion of them. This sample has roughly 100,000 clones, with 85% to 90% found just once. A word on this clone: The antigen remains undetermined.

Study results and caveats: There were repertoire samples only from the period after the peak T cell response. Targets within unmutated variant regions were reportedly found for nearly half of spike-specific TCRs.

This chain joins TRBV6-5 and TRBJ2-1; no definite D call. The source material was peripheral blood, sampled on day 0 of AZD1222 vaccination. This TCR was recovered from an adult in good health. The CDR3 spells CASSYRRSGVNEQFF. CDR3 DNA: TGTGCCAGCAGTTACAGGCGGAGTGGCGTGAATGAGCAGTTCTTC.